This passage covers 2 T cell receptor beta chains from one sample sequenced in a study of blood T cell repertoires in COVID-19. Only in-frame clones appear in the TCRdb table, and some are missing; sequencing was by immunoSEQ multiplex PCR. Counted here are a few hundred thousand clones, roughly 85% occurring once; the ten biggest clones make up roughly 3.6%. Sequencing used peripheral blood. All receptors come from a woman aged 18 to 35 with acute or convalescent COVID-19.

J is TRBJ2-1 and V is TRBV2; a weak D match, TRBD1 (6 bases). V lost 11 bases, J lost 4 bases, and 18 bases lay in between. CDR1 and CDR2 from the germline V gene are SNHLY and FYNNEI. CDR3 length equals 14 residues. This CDR3 reads CASEQGQGYNEQFF. In DNA, the CDR3 is TGTGCCTCCGAACAGGGTCAAGGGTACAATGAGCAGTTCTTC.

This clone was seen once. CDR3 bases: TGTGCCAGCAGTGAAATAGGGGTGCTCCGCAATCAGCCCCAGCATTTT. This translates into CASSEIGVLRNQPQHF. V and J are TRBV2 and TRBJ1-5, with a tentative D call TRBD1 (5 bases). The germline V gene encodes CDR1 SNHLY and CDR2 FYNNEI. With 2 bases removed from V and 2 bases from J, the gap between germline ends came to 13 bases. The CDR3 runs 16 residues.